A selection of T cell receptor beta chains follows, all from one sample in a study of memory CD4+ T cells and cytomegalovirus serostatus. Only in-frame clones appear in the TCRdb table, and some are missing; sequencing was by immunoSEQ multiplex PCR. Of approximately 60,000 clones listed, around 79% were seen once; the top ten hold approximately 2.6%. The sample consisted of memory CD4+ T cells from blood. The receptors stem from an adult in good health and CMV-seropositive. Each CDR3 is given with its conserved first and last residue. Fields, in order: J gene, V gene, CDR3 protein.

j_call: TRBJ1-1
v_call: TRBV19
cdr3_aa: CASSSPGQANTEAFF

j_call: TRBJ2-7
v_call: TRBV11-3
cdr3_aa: CASDYEQYF

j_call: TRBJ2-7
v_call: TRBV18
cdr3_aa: CASSPKDYEQYF

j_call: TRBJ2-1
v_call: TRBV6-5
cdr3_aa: CASRRTARNEQFF

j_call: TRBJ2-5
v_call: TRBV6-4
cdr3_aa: CASIPGGVREGETQYF

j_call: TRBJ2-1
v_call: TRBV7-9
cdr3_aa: CASSGLAAYNEQFF

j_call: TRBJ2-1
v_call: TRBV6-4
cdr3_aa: CASSRGGEQFF

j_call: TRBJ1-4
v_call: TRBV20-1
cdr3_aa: CSAREVEKLFF

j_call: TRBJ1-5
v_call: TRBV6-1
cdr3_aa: CASSERGVGNQPQHF

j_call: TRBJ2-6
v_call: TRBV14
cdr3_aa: CASSQGWRTTNVLTF

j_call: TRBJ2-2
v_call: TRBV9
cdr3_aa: CASSVFGSGGELFF

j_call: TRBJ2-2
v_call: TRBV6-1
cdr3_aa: CAIKDRALAGELFF

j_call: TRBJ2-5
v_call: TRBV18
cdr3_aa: CASSPQETQYF

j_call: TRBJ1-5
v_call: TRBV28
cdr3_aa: CASYNSLQGKINQPQHF

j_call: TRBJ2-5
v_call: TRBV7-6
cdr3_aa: CASSLGRETQYF

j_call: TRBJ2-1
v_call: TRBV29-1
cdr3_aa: CSVGSAGGSYNEQFF

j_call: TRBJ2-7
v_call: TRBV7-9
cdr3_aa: CASSRMTGGFYEQYF